Below, 12 T cell receptor beta chains from the same sample are listed, as sequenced in a study of cytomegalovirus exposure and HLA in healthy donors. The repertoire was sequenced with immunoSEQ multiplex PCR; TCRdb's copy has only in-frame clones and lacks some. Among about 360,000 clones listed, 80% to 90% were seen once. Input material: PBMCs. These receptors were taken from a woman between 18 and 30 years old in good health and CMV-seronegative.

This rearrangement joins TRBV28 to TRBJ1-2; 9 bases align to TRBD1. Trimming at V came to 6 bases and at J to 8 bases, leaving 16 bases not matched to a gene. The germline gives CDR1 MDHEN, CDR2 SYDVKM. CDR3 length equals 16 residues. In nucleotides, the CDR3 is TGTGCCAGCAGATTAGGCCCGGGACAGGGATCGAGGGGCTACACCTTC. As protein: CASRLGPGQGSRGYTF.

The genes are TRBV9 and TRBJ2-2; D gene ambiguous. The CDR3 has 13 amino acids. V gave up 4 bases and J gave up 0 bases, with 4 bases separating them. The germline CDR1 and CDR2 sequences are SGDLS and YYNGEE. CDR3 amino acids: CASSSSNTGELFF. Here the CDR3 DNA reads TGTGCCAGCAGCTCATCGAACACCGGGGAGCTGTTTTTT.

The chain is built from TRBV6-5 and TRBJ1-5; 8 nucleotides match TRBD1. V lost 0 bases, J lost 5 bases, and 6 bases stayed unmatched. This CDR3 has 16 amino acids. Per the germline V gene, CDR1 is MNHEY and CDR2 is SVGAGI. The CDR3 sequence is CASSYSSGTGHQPQHF. For the CDR3, the DNA is TGTGCCAGCAGTTACTCGTCAGGGACAGGCCATCAGCCCCAGCATTTT.

This clone has a handful of counts. This chain joins TRBV19 and TRBJ1-6, with TRBD1 matching 11 bases. This CDR3 comprises 15 residues. The junction had 4 bases not matched to a gene; V was cut back by 5 bases and J by 7 bases. The germline V gene has CDR1 LNHDA and CDR2 SQIVND (reference sequence). CDR3 sequence: CASSLGTGGNSPLHF. In DNA form, the CDR3 reads TGTGCCAGTAGTCTTGGGACAGGGGGAAATTCACCCCTCCACTTT.

This clone showed up many times. The rearrangement links TRBV14 to TRBJ2-5; 10 bases are a match to TRBD1. The CDR3 totals 14 residues. Germline V CDR1 and CDR2: SGHDN, FVKESK. Trimming took 6 bases from V and 4 from J; bases not matched to a gene: 5. The CDR3 region has the DNA TGTGCCAGCAGGAAGACAGGGGGCCTAGAGACCCAGTACTTC. It codes for CASRKTGGLETQYF.

The chain is built from TRBV15 and TRBJ2-7; 7 bases are shared with TRBD2. Per the germline V gene, CDR1 is LNHNV and CDR2 is YYDKDF (reference sequence). CDR3 length: 16 residues. V lost 0 bases, J lost 2 bases, and 7 bases stayed unmatched. This chain's CDR3 is CATSRDAGLGTYEQYF. Written as DNA, the CDR3 is TGTGCCACCAGCAGAGATGCAGGACTAGGGACCTACGAGCAGTACTTC.

The V call is TRBV27, the J call TRBJ1-1, with 8 nucleotides matching TRBD1. The CDR3 runs 15 residues. Germline CDR1 MNHEY, CDR2 SMNVEV (reference sequence). Unmatched junction bases numbered 8, after V lost 7 bases and J lost 1 base. In DNA, the CDR3 is TGTGCCAGCACCGTTACCGGGACAGGGAACACTGAAGCTTTCTTT. Encoded protein: CASTVTGTGNTEAFF.

This chain joins TRBV28 and TRBJ1-2; tentative D call: TRBD1 (5 bases). The V gene lost 10 bases and the J gene lost 7 bases, with 16 bases spanning the gap. CDR3 length: 12 amino acids. CDR1 and CDR2 from the germline V gene are MDHEN and SYDVKM. In DNA, the CDR3 is TGTGCCACTGGGCAGGGTAAAGCTGGCTACACCTTC. Translated, it gives CATGQGKAGYTF.

This clone has more than one count but fewer than ten. This sample includes further DNA sequences coding for the same CDR3. This chain connects TRBV27 to TRBJ2-7; 7 nucleotides align to TRBD1. This CDR3 contains 14 residues. Trimming removed 6 bases from V and 1 base from J; junction bases left unmatched: 6. Looked up from germline, CDR1 is MNHEY and CDR2 is SMNVEV (reference sequence). This chain's CDR3 is CASSLGGSSYEQYF. In DNA, the CDR3 is TGTGCCAGCAGCCTAGGGGGCTCATCCTACGAGCAGTACTTC.

This sequence joins TRBV29-1 and TRBJ2-6; D is uncertain. V was pared by 7 bases and J by 0 bases, with 10 bases between. There are 14 residues in the CDR3. Germline assignment: CDR1 SQVTM and CDR2 ANQGSEA. The CDR3 DNA follows: TGCAGCGCCACTCATGACTCTGGGGCCAACGTCCTGACTTTC. Amino acid sequence: CSATHDSGANVLTF.

This chain joins TRBV5-8 and TRBJ2-2; a weak D match, TRBD1 (7 bases). V gave up 2 bases and J gave up 4 bases, with 9 bases separating them. This CDR3 region has 14 residues. Germline V gives CDR1 SGHTS, CDR2 YDEGEE. The CDR3 DNA reads as TGTGCCAGCAGCTTCAGGGGGGCCACCGGGGAGCTGTTTTTT. This codes for CASSFRGATGELFF.

The genes are TRBV27 and TRBJ1-6, with TRBD1 identical over 7 bases. The germline CDR1 and CDR2 sequences are MNHEY and SMNVEV (reference sequence). The CDR3 has 18 residues. Trimming took 2 bases from V and 0 from J; bases not matched to a gene: 7. The CDR3 reads CASSLRDRRSSYNSPLHF. The CDR3 DNA is TGTGCCAGCAGTTTACGGGACAGACGGAGCTCCTATAATTCACCCCTCCACTTT.